The next 26 T cell receptor beta chains were all read from a single sample in a study of OX40 agonist ivuxolimab in advanced cancers. The table came from immunoSEQ multiplex PCR; TCRdb's copy has only in-frame clones and leaves some out. The table records more than 60,000 clones, 90% to 95% of them present only once. The sample was CD4+ or CD8+ T cells sorted from blood, taken in a trial of the OX40 agonist ivuxolimab. The origin of the receptors is an adult with an advanced solid tumor such as melanoma, head and neck, liver or kidney cancer.

V gene TRBV15 combines with J gene TRBJ2-1, with 7 bases fitting TRBD2. The CDR3 contains 12 residues. The V and J ends lost 8 bases and 6 bases, in that order; junction bases with no gene match: 4. Germline assignment: CDR1 LNHNV and CDR2 YYDKDF (reference sequence). The CDR3 DNA is TGTGCCACCGGCGGGAGATTCAATGAGCAGTTCTTC. Protein: CATGGRFNEQFF.

V usage is TRBV4-3 and J usage is TRBJ2-2; D uncertain. The germline CDR1 and CDR2 sequences are LGHNA and YSLEER. Trimming took off 2 bases at V and 3 bases at J, with 10 bases between the two ends. The CDR3 is 15 residues long. The CDR3 region is CASSQKRPHTGELFF. CDR3 nucleotide sequence: TGCGCCAGCAGCCAAAAGCGCCCCCACACCGGGGAGCTGTTTTTT.

The chain carries TRBV9 and TRBJ2-2, with D possibly matching TRBD1 (6 bases). Germline V gene sequence: CDR1 SGDLS, CDR2 YYNGEE. Trimming took 4 bases from V and 3 from J, leaving 13 bases between them. The CDR3 has 15 amino acids. The chain's CDR3 is CASSPPPGDTGELFF. In nucleotides, the CDR3 is TGTGCCAGCAGCCCCCCCCCAGGGGACACCGGGGAGCTGTTTTTT. The full variable domain, rest sourced from reference TRBV9 and TRBJ2-2, is DSGVTQTPKHLITATGQRVTLRCSPRSGDLSVYWYQQSLDQGLQFLIQYYNGEERAKGNILERFSAQQFPDLHSELNLSSLELGDSALYFCASSPPPGDTGELFFGEGSRLTVL.

The chain combines TRBV27 with TRBJ2-2; TRBD2 might be the D (5 bases). V lost 6 bases to trimming and J lost 0 bases, with 5 bases between them. The CDR3 has 13 residues. Germline loops: CDR1 MNHEY, CDR2 SMNVEV (reference sequence). CDR3 loop: CASRLANTGELFF. In DNA, the CDR3 is TGTGCCAGCAGACTAGCGAACACCGGGGAGCTGTTTTTT.

This clone was recorded once. This chain links TRBV29-1 with TRBJ1-2, with TRBD1 matching over 8 bases. Germline V CDR1 and CDR2: SQVTM, ANQGSEA. V lost 7 bases and J lost 13; bases outside the gene matches: 20. The CDR3 is made up of 14 amino acids. CDR3 sequence reads: CSASSGGEISEGTF. The CDR3 DNA reads as TGCAGCGCCAGTTCAGGGGGCGAGATAAGTGAGGGCACCTTC. Full variable domain (rest looked up from reference TRBV29-1 and TRBJ1-2): SAVISQKPSRDICQRGTSLTIQCQVDSQVTMMFWYRQQPGQSLTLIATANQGSEATYESGFVIDKFPISRPNLTFSTLTVSNMSPEDSSIYLCSASSGGEISEGTFGSGTRLTVV.

V is TRBV11-3 and J is TRBJ2-7, with 7 bases lining up with TRBD1. The CDR3 spans 15 residues. Looked up from germline, CDR1 is SGHNT and CDR2 is YENEEA. With V trimmed by 2 bases and J by 3 bases, 7 bases remained unmatched. The CDR3 sequence is CASSLNRGRSYEQYF. CDR3 nucleotides: TGTGCCAGCAGCTTAAACAGGGGCCGAAGCTACGAGCAGTACTTC.

In DNA form, the CDR3 reads TGTGCCAGCAGCTTATACACACCTTACGAGCAGTACTTC. Its translation is CASSLYTPYEQYF. The chain couples TRBV11-2 to TRBJ2-7; D unclear. Trimming removed 2 bases from V and 4 bases from J, with 9 bases in between. The CDR3 is 13 amino acids. The germline gives CDR1 SGHAT, CDR2 FQNNGV.

The CDR3: CASMSGVTGELFF. The CDR3 nucleotides read TGTGCCAGCATGTCGGGGGTCACCGGGGAGCTGTTTTTT. V is TRBV6-6 and J is TRBJ2-2; D is perhaps TRBD2 (6 bases). The germline gives CDR1 MNHNY, CDR2 SVGAGI (reference sequence). The CDR3 covers 13 residues. V shed 7 bases and J shed 4 bases, with 10 bases lying between them.

The rearrangement links TRBV11-2 to TRBJ2-5, with 7 bases identical to TRBD2. Looked up from germline, CDR1 is SGHAT and CDR2 is FQNNGV. This CDR3 spans 17 amino acids. V lost 1 base to trimming and J lost 0 bases; unmatched junction nucleotides: 8. DNA for the CDR3: TGTGCCAGCAGCTTAGTCGGCGGGAGTTTCGACCAAGAGACCCAGTACTTC. It translates to CASSLVGGSFDQETQYF. Full variable domain (remainder filled in from reference TRBV11-2 and TRBJ2-5): EAGVAQSPRYKIIEKRQSVAFWCNPISGHATLYWYQQILGQGPKLLIQFQNNGVVDDSQLPKDRFSAERLKGVDSTLKIQPAKLEDSAVYLCASSLVGGSFDQETQYFGPGTRLLVL.

The chain has TRBV6-5 and TRBJ2-2, with 7 bases that match TRBD1. The CDR3 extends over 15 amino acids. The trim removed 5 bases at V and 5 bases at J, leaving 8 bases unmatched. Germline V gene data show CDR1 as MNHEY and CDR2 as SVGAGI. The CDR3 coding sequence is TGTGCCAGCAGTCCAAGGACAGGCTTAACCGGGGAGCTGTTTTTT. It is translated as CASSPRTGLTGELFF.

The chain joins TRBV4-3 to TRBJ1-5; no reliable D call. Germline CDR1 and CDR2: LGHNA and YSLEER. CDR3 size: 14 residues. V lost 0 bases and J 9 bases, leaving 12 bases between the germline ends. CDR3 residues: CASSQDFVQWPQHF. CDR3 coding DNA: TGCGCCAGCAGCCAAGACTTTGTTCAATGGCCCCAGCATTTT.

CDR3 in amino acids: CASSDSSNYGYTF. CDR3 nucleotide sequence: TGTGCCAGCAGTGACAGCTCTAACTATGGCTACACCTTC. The genes are TRBV11-3 and TRBJ1-2, with a tentative D call TRBD1 (5 bases). Trimming pared 6 bases from V and 0 bases from J, leaving 8 bases between. The CDR3 extends over 13 amino acids. Germline lookup yields CDR1 SGHNT and CDR2 YENEEA. Complete variable domain (other parts from reference TRBV11-3 and TRBJ1-2): EAGVVQSPRYKIIEKKQPVAFWCNPISGHNTLYWYLQNLGQGPELLIRYENEEAVDDSQLPKDRFSAERLKGVDSTLKIQPAELGDSAVYLCASSDSSNYGYTFGSGTRLTVV.

This sequence joins TRBV19 and TRBJ2-7; D is ambiguous. Germline V CDR1 and CDR2: LNHDA, SQIVND (reference sequence). Trimming removed 2 bases from V and 3 bases from J, with 8 bases in between. The CDR3 runs to 13 residues. CDR3 sequence reads: CASSISGLYEQYF. DNA of the CDR3: TGTGCCAGTAGTATATCTGGTCTCTACGAGCAGTACTTC.

The CDR3 DNA sequence: TGTGCCAGCAACCCCCCCTCCTACAATGAGCAGTTCTTC. The encoded protein is CASNPPSYNEQFF. This sequence joins TRBV5-6 and TRBJ2-1; D is uncertain. Trimming shortened V by 6 bases and J by 0 bases, and 7 bases separated the two germline ends. This CDR3 comprises 13 residues. From germline, CDR1 is SGHDT and CDR2 YYEEEE.

CDR3 protein: CASTLGEGLNYGYTF. Here the CDR3 DNA reads TGTGCCAGCACCCTAGGAGAGGGACTAAACTATGGCTACACCTTC. The rearrangement links TRBV6-5 to TRBJ1-2; D is possibly TRBD1 (5 bases). The V gene lost 7 bases and the J gene lost 2 bases, with 17 bases spanning the gap. CDR1 and CDR2 from the germline V gene are MNHEY and SVGAGI. There are 15 residues in the CDR3.

The V gene is TRBV2, the J gene TRBJ1-3; possibly TRBD1 for D (5 bases). The CDR3 runs 15 residues. CDR1 is SNHLY, CDR2 FYNNEI, per germline. Deletions cut 6 bases from V and 0 bases from J, with 12 bases between. CDR3 nucleotides: TGTGCCAGCAGACAGGCCGTCTCCTCTGGAAACACCATATATTTT. Protein: CASRQAVSSGNTIYF.

The table lists this clone with a count of one. The gene calls are TRBV30 and TRBJ1-4; unclear D gene. The V gene lost 1 base and the J gene lost 8 bases, with 11 bases spanning the gap. This CDR3 spans 13 amino acids. Germline V gene data show CDR1 as GTSNPN and CDR2 as SVGIG (reference sequence). CDR3: CAWSGASGEKLFF. CDR3 DNA sequence: TGTGCCTGGAGTGGGGCCAGTGGGGAAAAACTGTTTTTT.

The chain has TRBV6-1 and TRBJ2-7; 7 bases are a match to TRBD1. Germline V CDR1 and CDR2: MNHNS, SASEGT. The CDR3 contains 13 residues. V shed 1 base, J shed 5 bases, and the junction held 2 bases outside the gene matches. CDR3 loop: CASSEGQGNEQYF. The CDR3 nucleotides read TGTGCCAGCAGTGAAGGACAGGGCAACGAGCAGTACTTC.

CDR3 bases: TGTGCCAGCAGTTTACTACCCGGGGAGACCCAGTACTTC. It specifies CASSLLPGETQYF. This chain links TRBV28 with TRBJ2-5; the D is unclear. The CDR3 is 13 residues long. V shed 2 bases and J shed 5 bases, with 9 bases lying between them. CDR1 is MDHEN and CDR2 is SYDVKM in the germline V gene.

This chain links TRBV6-6 with TRBJ2-2; D not certain. This CDR3 region has 13 residues. The germline V and J ends were trimmed by 6 bases and 0 bases, with 5 bases remaining between them. CDR1 is MNHNY, CDR2 SVGAGI, per germline (reference sequence). DNA for the CDR3: TGTGCCAGCAGGGGCGCGAACACCGGGGAGCTGTTTTTT. This translates into CASRGANTGELFF.

The V call is TRBV13, the J call TRBJ2-7; D perhaps matches TRBD1 (9 bases). CDR3 size: 15 residues. From germline, CDR1 is PRHDT and CDR2 FYEKMQ (reference sequence). Trimming cost V 5 bases and J 7 bases, with 21 bases left between them. CDR3 bases: TGTGCCAGCAGCCGGGGGGGACAGGGACTGGAGGAGCAGTACTTC. As protein: CASSRGGQGLEEQYF.

The rearrangement joins TRBV28 to TRBJ1-1; D gene uncertain. Germline CDR1 reads MDHEN; CDR2 reads SYDVKM. The CDR3 consists of 12 residues. V was cut by 3 bases and J by 2 bases, with 4 bases left in between. The CDR3, as DNA: TGTGCCAGCAGTTTGTACAACACTGAAGCTTTCTTT. Protein sequence: CASSLYNTEAFF.

The rearrangement links TRBV5-4 to TRBJ2-7, with D possibly being TRBD1 (6 bases). The CDR3 spans 11 residues. V was pared by 4 bases and J by 10 bases, with 12 bases between. Germline V gene data show CDR1 as SGHNT and CDR2 as YYREEE (reference sequence). For the CDR3, the DNA is TGTGCCAGCAGCGCCTACAGGGAACAGTACTTC. This gives the protein CASSAYREQYF. The complete variable domain, with remaining parts taken from reference TRBV5-4 and TRBJ2-7, reads ETGVTQSPTHLIKTRGQQVTLRCSSQSGHNTVSWYQQALGQGPQFIFQYYREEENGRGNFPPRFSGLQFPNYSSELNVNALELDDSALYLCASSAYREQYFGPGTRLTVT.

This rearrangement joins TRBV5-5 to TRBJ2-7, with 9 positions matching TRBD1. The CDR3 has 15 residues. Trimming cost V 4 bases and J 3 bases; bases outside gene matches: 8. Germline V CDR1 and CDR2: SGHKS, YYEKEE (reference sequence). The CDR3 DNA sequence: TGTGCCAGCAGCCATATTGGGACAGGGTACTACGAGCAGTACTTC. Translation gives CASSHIGTGYYEQYF.

The V and J genes are TRBV7-2 and TRBJ2-7; maybe TRBD2 (5 bases). The length of the CDR3 is 13 residues. Germline V CDR1 and CDR2: SGHTA, FQGNSA. The ends were cut back, 6 bases at V and 0 bases at J, with 9 bases in the middle. CDR3 residues: CASRSGSSYEQYF. The CDR3 DNA sequence: TGTGCCAGCAGGTCGGGGAGCTCCTACGAGCAGTACTTC. The variable domain in full, with the rest retrieved from reference TRBV7-2 and TRBJ2-7, is GAGVSQSPSNKVTEKGKDVELRCDPISGHTALYWYRQSLGQGLEFLIYFQGNSAPDKSGLPSDRFSAERTGGSVSTLTIQRTQQEDSAVYLCASRSGSSYEQYFGPGTRLTVT.

The chain couples TRBV10-3 to TRBJ2-7, with D uncertain. The V gene lost 3 bases and the J gene lost 4 bases, with 10 bases spanning the gap. This CDR3 is 13 amino acids long. Germline V gene lookup returns CDR1 ENHRY and CDR2 SYGVKD. The CDR3 region is CAISDSLRYEQYF. The CDR3 DNA follows: TGTGCCATCAGTGACTCGCTAAGGTACGAGCAGTACTTC.